This is a list of T cell receptor beta chains from one sample in a study of regulatory T cells in long-lasting Graves disease. TCRdb passed the multiplex PCR reads through MiXCR, listing each CDR3 protein once. The repertoire includes some 280,000 distinct CDR3 sequences, around 23% of them detected once, and about 61% sits in the top ten. The sample here was peripheral blood mononuclear cells (PBMCs), taken when the disease was refractory, from a patient treated with antithyroid drugs. These receptors were collected from a female donor with Graves disease. Each CDR3 is given with its conserved first and last residue. D genes are given only for firm matches.

len: 14; v_gene: TRBV3-1; d_gene: .; j_gene: TRBJ2-5; CDR3aa: CASSQVSGGETQYF
len: 13; v_gene: TRBV28; d_gene: .; j_gene: TRBJ2-1; CDR3aa: CASSPTVINEQFF
len: 12; v_gene: TRBV30; d_gene: .; j_gene: TRBJ2-7; CDR3aa: CAWSVQSYEQYF
len: 14; v_gene: TRBV28; d_gene: .; j_gene: TRBJ2-5; CDR3aa: CARRTAVLVETQYF
len: 12; v_gene: TRBV20-1; d_gene: TRBD1; j_gene: TRBJ1-1; CDR3aa: CSVRDRLAVAFF
len: 13; v_gene: TRBV7-2; d_gene: .; j_gene: TRBJ1-3; CDR3aa: CASSLETGNTIYF
len: 15; v_gene: TRBV18; d_gene: .; j_gene: TRBJ2-7; CDR3aa: CASSLRSEGAYEQYF
len: 16; v_gene: TRBV20-1; d_gene: .; j_gene: TRBJ2-7; CDR3aa: CSASDPLQGIGYEQYF
len: 18; v_gene: TRBV7-9; d_gene: TRBD2; j_gene: TRBJ2-2; CDR3aa: CASSPGLAGRLNTGELFF
len: 15; v_gene: TRBV11-2; d_gene: TRBD1; j_gene: TRBJ2-7; CDR3aa: CASSLGPGQGFEQYF
len: 15; v_gene: TRBV9; d_gene: TRBD2; j_gene: TRBJ2-7; CDR3aa: CASSPGTSGFDEQYF
len: 12; v_gene: TRBV7-2; d_gene: .; j_gene: TRBJ2-5; CDR3aa: CASSYSQETQYF
len: 13; v_gene: TRBV3-1; d_gene: .; j_gene: TRBJ1-1; CDR3aa: CASSHAGNTEAFF
len: 16; v_gene: TRBV28; d_gene: TRBD1; j_gene: TRBJ2-7; CDR3aa: CASSPHSGQDLYEQYF
len: 12; v_gene: TRBV3-1; d_gene: .; j_gene: TRBJ1-3; CDR3aa: CASSQEPSTIYF
len: 13; v_gene: TRBV27; d_gene: .; j_gene: TRBJ2-7; CDR3aa: CASSPLLGPEQYF
len: 16; v_gene: TRBV28; d_gene: TRBD2; j_gene: TRBJ2-1; CDR3aa: CASSFGLAGGYNEQFF
len: 15; v_gene: TRBV7-3; d_gene: .; j_gene: TRBJ2-2; CDR3aa: CASSHGGAETGELFF
len: 15; v_gene: TRBV20-1; d_gene: .; j_gene: TRBJ1-1; CDR3aa: CSASRPGEMNTEAFF
len: 11; v_gene: TRBV30; d_gene: .; j_gene: TRBJ2-7; CDR3aa: CAWRRGYEQYF
len: 15; v_gene: TRBV5-6; d_gene: .; j_gene: TRBJ2-1; CDR3aa: CASSSTWREDNEQFF
len: 18; v_gene: TRBV28; d_gene: .; j_gene: TRBJ1-6; CDR3aa: CASSETGTTSSYNSPLHF
len: 11; v_gene: TRBV29-1; d_gene: .; j_gene: TRBJ1-1; CDR3aa: CSVVRVPEAFF
len: 15; v_gene: TRBV7-2; d_gene: .; j_gene: TRBJ2-7; CDR3aa: CASSPRMRDSYEQYF
len: 12; v_gene: TRBV20-1; d_gene: .; j_gene: TRBJ2-4; CDR3aa: CSARETGDIQYF
len: 17; v_gene: TRBV10-3; d_gene: .; j_gene: TRBJ1-4; CDR3aa: CATSESKGTALNEKLFF
len: 13; v_gene: TRBV27; d_gene: .; j_gene: TRBJ2-5; CDR3aa: CASRTTGTETQYF
len: 15; v_gene: TRBV7-9; d_gene: .; j_gene: TRBJ2-1; CDR3aa: CASSLGGGIYNEQFF
len: 13; v_gene: TRBV6-9; d_gene: .; j_gene: TRBJ1-2; CDR3aa: CASSYVQGGGYTF
len: 13; v_gene: TRBV20-1; d_gene: .; j_gene: TRBJ1-3; CDR3aa: CSAGGMGGNTIYF
len: 14; v_gene: TRBV7-3; d_gene: .; j_gene: TRBJ2-1; CDR3aa: CASSPTAHVDEQFF
len: 16; v_gene: TRBV20-1; d_gene: TRBD1; j_gene: TRBJ2-2; CDR3aa: CSARRAGDRDLGELFF
len: 15; v_gene: TRBV3-1; d_gene: TRBD1; j_gene: TRBJ2-5; CDR3aa: CASSPSTDRGATQYF
len: 16; v_gene: TRBV6-1; d_gene: TRBD1; j_gene: TRBJ1-5; CDR3aa: CASSPKWDRGVQPQHF
len: 12; v_gene: TRBV30; d_gene: .; j_gene: TRBJ2-2; CDR3aa: CAWSWSSGELFF
len: 16; v_gene: TRBV15; d_gene: .; j_gene: TRBJ2-7; CDR3aa: CATSRDRDTPSYEQYF
len: 13; v_gene: TRBV28; d_gene: .; j_gene: TRBJ2-2; CDR3aa: CASFQGKTGELFF
len: 14; v_gene: TRBV6-2/TRBV6-3; d_gene: .; j_gene: TRBJ2-5; CDR3aa: CASTVDGYQETQYF
len: 16; v_gene: TRBV11-2; d_gene: TRBD2; j_gene: TRBJ2-7; CDR3aa: CASSPVGLAGGREQYF
len: 15; v_gene: TRBV9; d_gene: .; j_gene: TRBJ2-7; CDR3aa: CASSVDSGASYEQYF
len: 14; v_gene: TRBV25-1; d_gene: .; j_gene: TRBJ1-4; CDR3aa: CASTGTGGYEKLFF
len: 15; v_gene: TRBV7-8; d_gene: .; j_gene: TRBJ2-5; CDR3aa: CASSLVGGTQETQYF
len: 15; v_gene: TRBV20-1; d_gene: .; j_gene: TRBJ2-7; CDR3aa: CSANSPESYNYEQYF
len: 15; v_gene: TRBV3-1; d_gene: .; j_gene: TRBJ1-5; CDR3aa: CASSQDMTANQPQHF
len: 14; v_gene: TRBV20-1; d_gene: .; j_gene: TRBJ1-2; CDR3aa: CSARGATWGYGYTF
len: 14; v_gene: TRBV6-4; d_gene: .; j_gene: TRBJ2-7; CDR3aa: CASRPRDGAYEQYF
len: 13; v_gene: TRBV7-9; d_gene: .; j_gene: TRBJ2-7; CDR3aa: CASSLMVLGEQYF
len: 16; v_gene: TRBV4-3; d_gene: TRBD1; j_gene: TRBJ2-2; CDR3aa: CASSQQVRQGDGELFF
len: 14; v_gene: TRBV20-1; d_gene: TRBD2; j_gene: TRBJ2-7; CDR3aa: CSAREGLASYEQYF
len: 13; v_gene: TRBV29-1; d_gene: .; j_gene: TRBJ1-4; CDR3aa: CSVEGGRGEKLFF
len: 15; v_gene: TRBV4-3; d_gene: .; j_gene: TRBJ1-2; CDR3aa: CASSQSYGVNYGYTF
len: 17; v_gene: TRBV7-9; d_gene: .; j_gene: TRBJ1-4; CDR3aa: CASSWGPGAATNEKLFF
len: 14; v_gene: TRBV28; d_gene: TRBD1; j_gene: TRBJ2-7; CDR3aa: CASSLRTGKGEQYF
len: 16; v_gene: TRBV4-1; d_gene: .; j_gene: TRBJ1-6; CDR3aa: CASSQESPGLGSPLHF
len: 14; v_gene: TRBV9; d_gene: .; j_gene: TRBJ1-5; CDR3aa: CASSVGGVNQPQHF